This entry describes one T cell receptor (beta chain). This entry belongs to a study of shared clonotypes between healthy human individuals. Profiled with immunoSEQ multiplex PCR; TCRdb holds only in-frame clones, not every one. The repertoire holds a few million clones, with roughly nine tenths as singletons. Germline V lookup: CDR1 SGHNT, CDR2 YYREEE (reference sequence). The V and J ends lost 6 bases and 4 bases respectively, with 8 bases between them. The CDR3 is made up of 12 amino acids. The V gene is TRBV5-4, the J gene TRBJ1-5; D gene uncertain. The source is a man aged 18 to 35 in good health. Sequencing input: naive CD4+ T cells sorted from blood. As for subset: CD45RA+ positively selected. Written as DNA, the CDR3 is TGTGCCAGCAATACCGAAAATCAGCCCCAGCATTTT. This translates into CASNTENQPQHF.